This TCR beta chain is drawn from a study of cytomegalovirus exposure and HLA in healthy donors. The study ran its PCR with 60 Vbeta and 13 Jbeta primers. TCRdb's table, derived via immunoSEQ multiplex PCR, lists solely in-frame clones and lacks some. The top ten clones hold just over 2% of a sample with roughly 190,000 clones, around 77% of them seen once. General study points: Within an earlier analysis, most TCR beta V segments proved productive either about 87% or about 30% of the time.

Remarks on this clone: Its specificity is not known.

Germline loops: CDR1 SQVTM, CDR2 ANQGSEA. CDR3 size: 16 residues. J gave up 4 bases and V 6 bases, and 18 bases lay outside the gene matches. The TCR comes from a woman aged 25 to 45 in good health and CMV-seropositive. The genes are TRBV29-1 and TRBJ2-7, with 7 nucleotides matching TRBD1. The source material was PBMCs. Here the CDR3 reads CSVGRGDRAWGYEQYF. The CDR3 DNA follows: TGCAGCGTCGGAAGAGGGGACAGAGCTTGGGGTTACGAGCAGTACTTC.